This T cell receptor beta chain is drawn from a study of OX40 agonist ivuxolimab in advanced cancers. Overall study: Patients in dose escalation had liver, melanoma, kidney or head and neck cancers. Aged roughly 20 to 79 with a mean of about 60 years, they were about 83% male.

For this clone: Antigen unknown.

Assay: immunoSEQ multiplex PCR; the TCRdb copy retains only in-frame clones and omits some. The table includes 35,000 to 45,000 clones, roughly 83% detected once. The study, taken as a whole, reports: On average, CD8+ T cells showed a greater number of expanded clones than CD4+.

Samples were taken at baseline and on day 1 of cycles 4 and 7. The starting material was CD4+ or CD8+ T cells sorted from blood, obtained in a trial of the OX40 agonist ivuxolimab. The TCR sequence derives from an adult with an advanced solid tumor such as melanoma, head and neck, liver or kidney cancer.

CDR3 DNA: TGTGCCAGCAGCCTAGCGGAGAACTACGAGCAGTACTTC. Translated: CASSLAENYEQYF. This sequence joins TRBV6-1 and TRBJ2-7; 7 nucleotides match TRBD2. V shed 6 bases, J shed 3 bases, and the junction held 5 bases outside the gene matches. The length of the CDR3 is 13 residues. Per the germline V gene, CDR1 is MNHNS and CDR2 is SASEGT.